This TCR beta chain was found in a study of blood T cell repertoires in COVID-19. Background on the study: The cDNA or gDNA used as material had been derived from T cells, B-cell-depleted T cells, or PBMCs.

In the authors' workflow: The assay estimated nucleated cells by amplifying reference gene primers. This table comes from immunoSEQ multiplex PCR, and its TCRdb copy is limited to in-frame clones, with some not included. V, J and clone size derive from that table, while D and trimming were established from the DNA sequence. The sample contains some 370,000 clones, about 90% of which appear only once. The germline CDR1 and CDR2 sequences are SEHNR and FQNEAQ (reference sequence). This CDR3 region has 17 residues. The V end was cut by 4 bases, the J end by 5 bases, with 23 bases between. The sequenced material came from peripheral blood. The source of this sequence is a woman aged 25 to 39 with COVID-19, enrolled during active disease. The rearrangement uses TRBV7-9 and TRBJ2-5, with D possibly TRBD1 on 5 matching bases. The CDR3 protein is CASSYRQRIIGVETQYF. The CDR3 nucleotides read TGTGCCAGCAGCTATAGACAGAGGATTATCGGTGTGGAGACCCAGTACTTC.